Listed below are T cell receptor beta chains from one sample, sequenced in a study of blood T cells in healthy people across ages. TCRdb reanalysed the 5' RACE reads using MiXCR and keeps one entry per CDR3 protein. Among hundreds of thousands of distinct CDR3 sequences listed, roughly 30% were seen once. The sample was blood. These receptor sequences come from a woman older than 75 in good health. Each CDR3 is given with its conserved first and last residue. A D gene is named only where the DNA matches it firmly. Only part of the rows carry a size: once, few, many, or a class if the clone is expanded.

clone_size: many; v_call: TRBV11-2; j_call: TRBJ2-1; d_call: .; cdr3_aa: CASSLRRVGGYLSYNEQFF; cdr3_nt: TGTGCCAGCAGCCTTCGGCGAGTGGGGGGCTACCTCTCCTACAATGAGCAGTTCTTC
clone_size: .; v_call: TRBV4-1; j_call: TRBJ2-2; d_call: TRBD1; cdr3_aa: CASSQGQGKGGELFF; cdr3_nt: TGCGCCAGCAGCCAGGGACAGGGAAAGGGCGGGGAGCTGTTTTTT
clone_size: many; v_call: TRBV28; j_call: TRBJ2-3; d_call: .; cdr3_aa: CASRRKLAQDTQYF; cdr3_nt: TGTGCCAGCAGACGGAAACTGGCTCAAGATACGCAGTATTTT
clone_size: many; v_call: TRBV29-1; j_call: TRBJ2-3; d_call: TRBD1; cdr3_aa: CSVTGATSTDTQYF; cdr3_nt: TGCAGCGTGACAGGGGCTACTAGCACAGATACGCAGTATTTT
clone_size: many; v_call: TRBV7-6; j_call: TRBJ1-6; d_call: .; cdr3_aa: CASSLGGGNSPLHF; cdr3_nt: TGTGCCAGCAGCTTAGGGGGGGGAAATTCACCCCTCCACTTT
clone_size: few; v_call: TRBV6-1; j_call: TRBJ1-5; d_call: .; cdr3_aa: CASRRGRLSNQPQHF; cdr3_nt: TGTGCCAGCAGGAGGGGACGGCTTAGCAATCAGCCCCAGCATTTT
clone_size: many; v_call: TRBV20-1; j_call: TRBJ2-3; d_call: .; cdr3_aa: CSAPGRMTFGTDTQYF; cdr3_nt: TGCAGTGCACCGGGACGGATGACGTTTGGCACAGATACGCAGTATTTT
clone_size: many; v_call: TRBV19; j_call: TRBJ1-1; d_call: .; cdr3_aa: CASSRTGITEAFF; cdr3_nt: TGTGCCAGTAGTAGAACGGGGATAACTGAAGCTTTCTTT
clone_size: once; v_call: TRBV18; j_call: TRBJ2-3; d_call: TRBD1; cdr3_aa: CASSPKTGATDTQYF; cdr3_nt: TGTGCCAGCTCACCGAAAACAGGGGCCACAGATACGCAGTATTTT
clone_size: many; v_call: TRBV27; j_call: TRBJ2-5; d_call: .; cdr3_aa: CATRVVGVGTQYF; cdr3_nt: TGTGCCACCAGAGTGGTTGGGGTTGGGACCCAGTACTTC
clone_size: few; v_call: TRBV7-9; j_call: TRBJ2-7; d_call: .; cdr3_aa: CASSARGPYEQYF; cdr3_nt: TGTGCCAGCAGCGCCAGGGGCCCCTACGAGCAGTACTTC
clone_size: .; v_call: TRBV5-1; j_call: TRBJ2-2; d_call: .; cdr3_aa: CASSLGIFRRGLTVDTGELFF; cdr3_nt: TGCGCCAGCAGCTTGGGAATTTTTCGGCGGGGGCTGACGGTAGACACCGGGGAGCTGTTTTTT
clone_size: .; v_call: TRBV19; j_call: TRBJ2-2; d_call: TRBD1; cdr3_aa: CASRGTGVGGELFF; cdr3_nt: TGTGCCAGTAGGGGGACAGGGGTCGGCGGGGAGCTGTTTTTT
clone_size: many; v_call: TRBV7-8; j_call: TRBJ2-7; d_call: TRBD1; cdr3_aa: CASSLATGEVFYEQYF; cdr3_nt: TGTGCCAGCAGCTTAGCGACAGGGGAGGTTTTCTACGAGCAGTACTTC
clone_size: many; v_call: TRBV29-1; j_call: TRBJ2-7; d_call: .; cdr3_aa: CSVEQDFEQYF; cdr3_nt: TGCAGCGTCGAACAGGACTTCGAGCAGTACTTC
clone_size: many; v_call: TRBV4-1; j_call: TRBJ2-4; d_call: .; cdr3_aa: CASSQDLDLQNIQYF; cdr3_nt: TGCGCCAGCAGCCAAGATCTCGACCTTCAAAACATTCAGTACTTC
clone_size: .; v_call: TRBV20-1; j_call: TRBJ2-2; d_call: .; cdr3_aa: CSARESGVKTGELFF; cdr3_nt: TGCAGTGCTAGAGAATCCGGGGTGAAAACCGGGGAGCTGTTTTTT
clone_size: many; v_call: TRBV20-1; j_call: TRBJ1-6; d_call: TRBD1; cdr3_aa: CSAETQGQNSPLHF; cdr3_nt: TGCAGTGCAGAGACACAGGGGCAAAATTCACCCCTCCACTTT
clone_size: few; v_call: TRBV7-9; j_call: TRBJ1-1; d_call: .; cdr3_aa: CASSLATGWTVNTEAFF; cdr3_nt: TGTGCCAGCAGCTTAGCGACCGGCTGGACGGTGAACACTGAAGCTTTCTTT
clone_size: many; v_call: TRBV7-9; j_call: TRBJ2-7; d_call: TRBD2; cdr3_aa: CASSLVASGGYEQYF; cdr3_nt: TGTGCCAGCAGCTTAGTAGCTAGCGGGGGCTACGAGCAGTACTTC
clone_size: many; v_call: TRBV5-1; j_call: TRBJ2-7; d_call: TRBD1; cdr3_aa: CASSRGQPYEQYF; cdr3_nt: TGCGCCAGCAGTAGGGGGCAGCCCTACGAGCAGTACTTC
clone_size: few; v_call: TRBV7-9; j_call: TRBJ2-7; d_call: .; cdr3_aa: CASSLAGSQYF; cdr3_nt: TGTGCCAGCAGCTTAGCCGGGAGCCAGTACTTC
clone_size: few; v_call: TRBV4-2; j_call: TRBJ2-1; d_call: TRBD2; cdr3_aa: CASSYGLAGVDEQFF; cdr3_nt: TGTGCCAGCAGCTACGGACTAGCGGGAGTGGATGAGCAGTTCTTC
clone_size: .; v_call: TRBV20-1; j_call: TRBJ2-1; d_call: .; cdr3_aa: CSAAQGYVDNEQFF; cdr3_nt: TGCAGTGCCGCCCAGGGGTATGTGGACAATGAGCAGTTCTTC
clone_size: few; v_call: TRBV20-1; j_call: TRBJ1-4; d_call: .; cdr3_aa: CSARRGGGLNEKLFF; cdr3_nt: TGCAGTGCCAGGAGAGGGGGGGGCCTGAATGAAAAACTGTTTTTT
clone_size: .; v_call: TRBV30; j_call: TRBJ1-2; d_call: .; cdr3_aa: CAWSTHLTYGYTF; cdr3_nt: TGTGCCTGGAGTACACACCTTACGTATGGCTACACCTTC
clone_size: .; v_call: TRBV5-1; j_call: TRBJ1-1; d_call: .; cdr3_aa: CASSGQGSNTEAFF; cdr3_nt: TGCGCCAGCTCCGGGCAGGGTTCGAACACTGAAGCTTTCTTT
clone_size: .; v_call: TRBV15; j_call: TRBJ1-2; d_call: .; cdr3_aa: CATSRAIDYGYTF; cdr3_nt: TGTGCCACCAGCAGAGCTATCGACTATGGCTACACCTTC
clone_size: .; v_call: TRBV4-2; j_call: TRBJ2-1; d_call: TRBD2; cdr3_aa: CASSPISAGGVNEQFF; cdr3_nt: TGTGCCAGCAGCCCTATATCGGCGGGAGGGGTCAATGAGCAGTTCTTC
clone_size: .; v_call: TRBV29-1; j_call: TRBJ2-1; d_call: .; cdr3_aa: CSVRGGGERQFF; cdr3_nt: TGCAGCGTGCGGGGTGGGGGAGAAAGGCAGTTCTTC
clone_size: many; v_call: TRBV20-1; j_call: TRBJ2-1; d_call: TRBD2; cdr3_aa: CSAGGTSGAYEQFF; cdr3_nt: TGCAGTGCTGGCGGGACTAGCGGGGCGTATGAGCAGTTCTTC
clone_size: many; v_call: TRBV2; j_call: TRBJ2-7; d_call: .; cdr3_aa: CASSEARYEQYF; cdr3_nt: TGTGCCAGCAGTGAGGCCCGCTACGAGCAGTACTTC
clone_size: many; v_call: TRBV7-8; j_call: TRBJ1-5; d_call: TRBD1; cdr3_aa: CASSFQTGILSNQPQHF; cdr3_nt: TGTGCCAGCAGCTTCCAGACAGGGATTCTAAGCAATCAGCCCCAGCATTTT
clone_size: .; v_call: TRBV20-1; j_call: TRBJ2-5; d_call: .; cdr3_aa: CSASPTIRGRETQYF; cdr3_nt: TGCAGTGCTAGTCCCACCATACGGGGTAGAGAGACCCAGTACTTC
clone_size: many; v_call: TRBV7-9; j_call: TRBJ2-1; d_call: .; cdr3_aa: CASSTPGTPKVPYNEQFF; cdr3_nt: TGTGCCAGCAGCACTCCCGGGACTCCCAAGGTACCCTACAATGAGCAGTTCTTC
clone_size: .; v_call: TRBV7-3; j_call: TRBJ2-7; d_call: .; cdr3_aa: CASNPRTDSYEQYF; cdr3_nt: TGTGCCAGCAACCCTCGGACCGATTCCTACGAGCAGTACTTC
clone_size: many; v_call: TRBV7-2; j_call: TRBJ2-7; d_call: TRBD2; cdr3_aa: CASSFTTSGGASSYEQYF; cdr3_nt: TGTGCCAGCAGCTTTACGACTAGCGGGGGGGCCTCCTCCTACGAGCAGTACTTC
clone_size: many; v_call: TRBV6-6; j_call: TRBJ1-6; d_call: .; cdr3_aa: CASSPSSAYNSPLHF; cdr3_nt: TGTGCCAGCAGTCCCTCCTCTGCCTATAATTCACCCCTCCACTTT
clone_size: .; v_call: TRBV6-2/TRBV6-3; j_call: TRBJ2-3; d_call: .; cdr3_aa: CASSYRGALGDTQYF; cdr3_nt: TGTGCCAGCAGTTACCGGGGGGCCTTGGGAGATACGCAGTATTTT
clone_size: .; v_call: TRBV7-2; j_call: TRBJ1-2; d_call: .; cdr3_aa: CASSSRQGGSYGYTF; cdr3_nt: TGTGCCAGCAGCTCGCGTCAGGGAGGAAGCTATGGCTACACCTTC
clone_size: many; v_call: TRBV9; j_call: TRBJ2-7; d_call: TRBD2; cdr3_aa: CASSVGTSGNYEQYF; cdr3_nt: TGTGCCAGCAGCGTTGGGACTAGCGGAAACTACGAGCAGTACTTC
clone_size: many; v_call: TRBV29-1; j_call: TRBJ2-7; d_call: .; cdr3_aa: CSVVRGVNEQYF; cdr3_nt: TGCAGCGTTGTAAGGGGCGTAAACGAGCAGTACTTC
clone_size: many; v_call: TRBV5-1; j_call: TRBJ2-1; d_call: TRBD1; cdr3_aa: CASSPGQTYNEQFF; cdr3_nt: TGCGCCAGCAGCCCGGGACAGACGTACAATGAGCAGTTCTTC
clone_size: many; v_call: TRBV20-1; j_call: TRBJ2-3; d_call: .; cdr3_aa: CSEDGGDTQYF; cdr3_nt: TGCAGTGAAGACGGGGGAGATACGCAGTATTTT
clone_size: few; v_call: TRBV5-1; j_call: TRBJ1-1; d_call: TRBD1; cdr3_aa: CASSIRQGANTEAFF; cdr3_nt: TGCGCCAGCAGCATAAGACAGGGAGCGAACACTGAAGCTTTCTTT
clone_size: .; v_call: TRBV20-1; j_call: TRBJ1-5; d_call: TRBD1; cdr3_aa: CSARPSGTGYSNQPQHF; cdr3_nt: TGCAGTGCTAGACCTTCTGGGACAGGGTATAGCAATCAGCCCCAGCATTTT
clone_size: .; v_call: TRBV3-1; j_call: TRBJ2-7; d_call: .; cdr3_aa: CASSQDLTATHEQYF; cdr3_nt: TGTGCCAGCAGCCAAGATTTGACAGCGACCCACGAGCAGTACTTC
clone_size: few; v_call: TRBV19; j_call: TRBJ2-1; d_call: .; cdr3_aa: CASRKKGSYNEQFF; cdr3_nt: TGTGCCAGTAGGAAGAAGGGCTCCTACAATGAGCAGTTCTTC
clone_size: once; v_call: TRBV2; j_call: TRBJ1-2; d_call: .; cdr3_aa: CASGRNSYGYTF; cdr3_nt: TGTGCCAGCGGTAGGAATAGCTATGGCTACACCTTC
clone_size: many; v_call: TRBV7-9; j_call: TRBJ1-2; d_call: TRBD1; cdr3_aa: CAGVSTGGFGGYTF; cdr3_nt: TGTGCCGGGGTTTCGACAGGGGGTTTCGGTGGCTACACCTTC
clone_size: .; v_call: TRBV20-1; j_call: TRBJ2-7; d_call: TRBD2; cdr3_aa: CSARDNTLASGRSYEQYF; cdr3_nt: TGCAGTGCTAGAGATAATACGCTGGCCAGCGGGAGAAGCTACGAGCAGTACTTC
clone_size: .; v_call: TRBV12-3/TRBV12-4; j_call: TRBJ2-7; d_call: TRBD2; cdr3_aa: CASGSDGGAFEQYF; cdr3_nt: TGTGCCAGTGGTTCTGACGGGGGGGCCTTTGAGCAGTACTTC
clone_size: .; v_call: TRBV25-1; j_call: TRBJ2-3; d_call: .; cdr3_aa: CASCSTGTASSATQYF; cdr3_nt: TGTGCCAGCTGTTCTACGGGGACGGCCTCTAGTGCTACGCAGTATTTT
clone_size: .; v_call: TRBV15; j_call: TRBJ2-3; d_call: .; cdr3_aa: CATSRIDGTDTQYF; cdr3_nt: TGTGCCACCAGCAGGATCGACGGCACAGATACGCAGTATTTT
clone_size: many; v_call: TRBV6-1; j_call: TRBJ2-5; d_call: TRBD2; cdr3_aa: CASSEAIAGGETQYF; cdr3_nt: TGTGCCAGCAGTGAAGCAATAGCGGGGGGAGAGACCCAGTACTTC
clone_size: once; v_call: TRBV6-1; j_call: TRBJ1-6; d_call: .; cdr3_aa: CASSTSSYNSPLHF; cdr3_nt: TGTGCCAGCAGTACGAGCTCCTATAATTCACCCCTCCACTTT
clone_size: few; v_call: TRBV11-2; j_call: TRBJ1-1; d_call: .; cdr3_aa: CASSLSDSTEAFF; cdr3_nt: TGTGCCAGCAGCTTAAGTGATAGCACTGAAGCTTTCTTT
clone_size: few; v_call: TRBV30; j_call: TRBJ2-3; d_call: .; cdr3_aa: CAWMGGRGTDTQYF; cdr3_nt: TGTGCCTGGATGGGGGGCAGGGGCACAGATACGCAGTATTTT
clone_size: .; v_call: TRBV5-1; j_call: TRBJ1-1; d_call: .; cdr3_aa: CASSLVGGGSTEAFF; cdr3_nt: TGCGCCAGCAGCTTGGTTGGTGGGGGGTCAACTGAAGCTTTCTTT
clone_size: .; v_call: TRBV15; j_call: TRBJ2-7; d_call: .; cdr3_aa: CATSVGLTYEQYF; cdr3_nt: TGTGCCACCAGCGTCGGACTGACCTACGAGCAGTACTTC